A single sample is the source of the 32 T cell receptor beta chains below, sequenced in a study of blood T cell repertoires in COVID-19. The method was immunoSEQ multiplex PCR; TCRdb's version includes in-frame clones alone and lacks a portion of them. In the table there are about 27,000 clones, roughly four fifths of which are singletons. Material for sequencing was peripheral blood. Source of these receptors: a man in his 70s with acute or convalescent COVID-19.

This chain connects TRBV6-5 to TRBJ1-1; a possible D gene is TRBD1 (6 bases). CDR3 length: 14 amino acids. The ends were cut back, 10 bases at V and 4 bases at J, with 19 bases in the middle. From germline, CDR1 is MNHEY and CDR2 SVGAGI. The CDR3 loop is CAILMPGGGTEAFF. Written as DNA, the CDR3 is TGTGCCATCCTCATGCCGGGAGGGGGCACTGAAGCTTTCTTT.

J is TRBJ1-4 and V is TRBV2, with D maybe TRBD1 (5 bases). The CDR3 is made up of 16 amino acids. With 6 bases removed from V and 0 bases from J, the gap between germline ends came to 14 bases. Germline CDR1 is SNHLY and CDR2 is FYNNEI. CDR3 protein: CASSDLTGPTNEKLFF. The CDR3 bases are TGTGCCAGCAGCGACTTAACAGGTCCAACTAATGAAAAACTGTTTTTT.

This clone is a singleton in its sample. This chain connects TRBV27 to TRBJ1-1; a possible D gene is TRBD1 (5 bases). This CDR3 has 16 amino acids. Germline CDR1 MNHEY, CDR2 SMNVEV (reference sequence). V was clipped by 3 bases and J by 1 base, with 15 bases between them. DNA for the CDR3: TGTGCCAGCAGTTTGCAATATGGACAAGAGAACACTGAAGCTTTCTTT. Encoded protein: CASSLQYGQENTEAFF.

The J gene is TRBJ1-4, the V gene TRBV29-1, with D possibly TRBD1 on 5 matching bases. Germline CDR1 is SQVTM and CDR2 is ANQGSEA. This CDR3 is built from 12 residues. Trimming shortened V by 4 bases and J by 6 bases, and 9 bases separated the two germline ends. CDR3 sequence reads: CSVGTTDEKLFF. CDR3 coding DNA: TGCAGCGTTGGGACAACGGATGAAAAACTGTTTTTT.

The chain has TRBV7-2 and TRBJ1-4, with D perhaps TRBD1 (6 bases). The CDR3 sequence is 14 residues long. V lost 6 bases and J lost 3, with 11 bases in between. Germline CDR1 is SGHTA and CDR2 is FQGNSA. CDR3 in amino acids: CASRVDSSNEKLFF. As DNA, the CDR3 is TGTGCCAGCAGGGTGGACAGTTCTAATGAAAAACTGTTTTTT.

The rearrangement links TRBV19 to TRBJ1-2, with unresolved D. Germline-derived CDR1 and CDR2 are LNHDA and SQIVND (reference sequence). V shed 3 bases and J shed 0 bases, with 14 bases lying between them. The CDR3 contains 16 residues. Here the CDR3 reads CASSIRWVASNYGYTF. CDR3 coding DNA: TGTGCCAGTAGTATTCGTTGGGTAGCCTCTAACTATGGCTACACCTTC.

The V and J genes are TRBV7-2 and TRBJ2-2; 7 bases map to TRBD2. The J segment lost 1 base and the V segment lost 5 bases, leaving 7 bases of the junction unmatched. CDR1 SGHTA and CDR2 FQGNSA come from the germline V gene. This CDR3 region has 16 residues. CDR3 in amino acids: CASSSRLAGNTGELFF. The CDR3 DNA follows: TGTGCCAGCAGCAGCAGACTAGCAGGGAACACCGGGGAGCTGTTTTTT.

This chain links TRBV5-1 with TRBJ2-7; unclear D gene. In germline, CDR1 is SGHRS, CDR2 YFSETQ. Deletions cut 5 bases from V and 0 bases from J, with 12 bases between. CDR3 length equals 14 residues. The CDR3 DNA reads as TGCGCCAGCAGGAAAGTCGAGAACTCCTACGAGCAGTACTTC. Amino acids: CASRKVENSYEQYF.

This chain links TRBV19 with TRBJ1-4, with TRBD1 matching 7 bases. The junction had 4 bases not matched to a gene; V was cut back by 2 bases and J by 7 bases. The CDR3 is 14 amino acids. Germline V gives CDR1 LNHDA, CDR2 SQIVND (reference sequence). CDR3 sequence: CASSIPGQVEKLFF. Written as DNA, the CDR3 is TGTGCCAGTAGTATACCTGGACAGGTTGAAAAACTGTTTTTT.

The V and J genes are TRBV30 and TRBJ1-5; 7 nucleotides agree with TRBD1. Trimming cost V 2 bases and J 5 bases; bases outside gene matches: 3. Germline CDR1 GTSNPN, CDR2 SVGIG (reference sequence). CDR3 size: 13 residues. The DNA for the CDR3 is TGTGCCTGGAGTCCCCAGGGGGATCAGCCCCAGCATTTT. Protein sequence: CAWSPQGDQPQHF.

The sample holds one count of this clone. The CDR3 coding sequence is TGTGCCAGCAGTTACCCCGCGCTATTGGGAGACGGTCGCACCGGGGAGCTGTTTTTT. Translated: CASSYPALLGDGRTGELFF. The chain joins TRBV6-2 or TRBV6-3 to TRBJ2-2; the D gene is possibly TRBD2 (5 bases). V was clipped by 2 bases and J by 4 bases, with 23 bases between them. CDR3 size: 19 residues. CDR1 is MNHEY, CDR2 SVGEGT, per germline.

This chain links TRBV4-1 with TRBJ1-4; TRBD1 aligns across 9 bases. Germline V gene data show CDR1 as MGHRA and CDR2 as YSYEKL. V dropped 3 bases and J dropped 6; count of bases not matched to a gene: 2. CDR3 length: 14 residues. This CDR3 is CASSHRQGDEKLFF. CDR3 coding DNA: TGCGCCAGCAGCCACCGACAGGGGGATGAAAAACTGTTTTTT.

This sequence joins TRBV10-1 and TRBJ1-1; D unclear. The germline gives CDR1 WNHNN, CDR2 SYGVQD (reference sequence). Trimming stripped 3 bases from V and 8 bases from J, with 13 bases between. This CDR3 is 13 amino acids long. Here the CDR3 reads CASSDRASGEAFF. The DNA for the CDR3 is TGCGCCAGCAGTGACCGGGCCTCGGGGGAAGCTTTCTTT.

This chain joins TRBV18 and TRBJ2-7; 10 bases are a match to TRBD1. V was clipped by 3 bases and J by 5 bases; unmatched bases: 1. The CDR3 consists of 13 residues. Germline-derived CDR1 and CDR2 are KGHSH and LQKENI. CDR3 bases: TGTGCCAGCTCACCCGGGACAGGGGACGAGCAGTACTTC. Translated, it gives CASSPGTGDEQYF.

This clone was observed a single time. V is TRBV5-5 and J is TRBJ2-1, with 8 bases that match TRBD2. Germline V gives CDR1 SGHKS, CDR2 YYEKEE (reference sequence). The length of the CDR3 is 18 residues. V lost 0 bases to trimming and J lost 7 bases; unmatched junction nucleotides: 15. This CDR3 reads CASSLADWGTSTVNEQFF. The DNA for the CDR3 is TGTGCCAGCAGCTTGGCCGATTGGGGGACTAGTACCGTAAATGAGCAGTTCTTC. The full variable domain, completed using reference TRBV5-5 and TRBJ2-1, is DAGVTQSPTHLIKTRGQQVTLRCSPISGHKSVSWYQQVLGQGPQFIFQYYEKEERGRGNFPDRFSARQFPNYSSELNVNALLLGDSALYLCASSLADWGTSTVNEQFFGPGTRLTVL.

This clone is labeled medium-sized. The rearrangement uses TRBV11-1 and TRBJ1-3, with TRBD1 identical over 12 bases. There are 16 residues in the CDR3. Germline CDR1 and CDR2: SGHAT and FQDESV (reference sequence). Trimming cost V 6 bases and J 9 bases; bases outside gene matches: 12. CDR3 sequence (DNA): TGTGCCAGCAGTTCCGGGACAGGGGGCCGATTTTGCACCATATATTTT. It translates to CASSSGTGGRFCTIYF.

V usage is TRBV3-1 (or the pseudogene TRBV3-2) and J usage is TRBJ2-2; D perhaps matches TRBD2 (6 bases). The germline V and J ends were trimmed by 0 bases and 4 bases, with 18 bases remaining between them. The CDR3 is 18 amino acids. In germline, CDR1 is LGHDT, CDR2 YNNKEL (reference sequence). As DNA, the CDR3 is TGTGCCAGCAGCCAAGATCTCGCGGGGAAGTCGGGCACCGGGGAGCTGTTTTTT. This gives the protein CASSQDLAGKSGTGELFF.

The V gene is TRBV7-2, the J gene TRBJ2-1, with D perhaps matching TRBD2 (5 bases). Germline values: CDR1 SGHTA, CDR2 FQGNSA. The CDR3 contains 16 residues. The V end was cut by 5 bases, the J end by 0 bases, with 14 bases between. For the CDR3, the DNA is TGTGCCAGCAGCCCTCGGCCTACTAGCTCCTACAATGAGCAGTTCTTC. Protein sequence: CASSPRPTSSYNEQFF.

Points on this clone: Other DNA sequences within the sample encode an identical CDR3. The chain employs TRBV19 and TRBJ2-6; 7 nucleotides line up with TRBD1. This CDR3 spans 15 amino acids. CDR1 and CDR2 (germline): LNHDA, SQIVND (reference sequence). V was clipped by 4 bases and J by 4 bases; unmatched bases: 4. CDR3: CASSTTGAGANVLTF. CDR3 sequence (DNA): TGTGCCAGTAGTACAACAGGGGCCGGGGCCAACGTCCTGACTTTC.

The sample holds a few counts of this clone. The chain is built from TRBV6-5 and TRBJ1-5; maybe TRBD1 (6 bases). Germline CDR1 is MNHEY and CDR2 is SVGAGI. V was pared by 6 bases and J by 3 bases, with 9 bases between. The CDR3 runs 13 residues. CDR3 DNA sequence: TGTGCCAGCAGGGACAGCGCCAATCAGCCCCAGCATTTT. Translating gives CASRDSANQPQHF.

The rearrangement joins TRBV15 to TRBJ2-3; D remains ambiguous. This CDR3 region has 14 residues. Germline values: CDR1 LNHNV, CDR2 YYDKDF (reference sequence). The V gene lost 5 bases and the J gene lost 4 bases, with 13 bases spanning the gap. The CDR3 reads CATSLDGASDTQYF. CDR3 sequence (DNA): TGTGCCACCAGCCTAGATGGAGCTTCAGATACGCAGTATTTT.

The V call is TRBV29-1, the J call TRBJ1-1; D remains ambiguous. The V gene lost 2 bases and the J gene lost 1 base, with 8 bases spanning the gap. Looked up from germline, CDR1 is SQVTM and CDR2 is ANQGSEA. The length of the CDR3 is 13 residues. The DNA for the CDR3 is TGCAGCGTTGAACAGGCGGGGAACACTGAAGCTTTCTTT. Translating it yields CSVEQAGNTEAFF.

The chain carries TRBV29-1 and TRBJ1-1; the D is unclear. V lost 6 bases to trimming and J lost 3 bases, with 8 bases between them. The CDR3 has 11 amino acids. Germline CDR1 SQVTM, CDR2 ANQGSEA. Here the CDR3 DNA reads TGCAGCGTAATGGCATACACTGAAGCTTTCTTT. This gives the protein CSVMAYTEAFF.

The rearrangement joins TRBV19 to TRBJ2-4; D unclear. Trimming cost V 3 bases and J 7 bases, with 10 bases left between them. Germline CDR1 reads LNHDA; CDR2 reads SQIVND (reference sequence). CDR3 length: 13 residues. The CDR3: CASSIQERNIQYF. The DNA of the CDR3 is TGTGCCAGTAGTATTCAAGAACGGAACATTCAGTACTTC.

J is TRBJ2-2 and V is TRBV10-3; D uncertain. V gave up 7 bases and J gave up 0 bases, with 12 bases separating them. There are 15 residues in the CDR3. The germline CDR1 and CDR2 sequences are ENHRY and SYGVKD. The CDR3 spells CAINPQDSNTGELFF. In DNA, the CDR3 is TGTGCCATCAATCCCCAGGATTCGAACACCGGGGAGCTGTTTTTT.

The CDR3 coding sequence is TGTGCCAGCAGCCACCGGGGAGGTGGCACTGAAGCTTTCTTT. This codes for CASSHRGGGTEAFF. V and J are TRBV7-9 and TRBJ1-1; D remains unclear. V gave up 5 bases and J gave up 4 bases, with 14 bases separating them. CDR3 size: 14 residues. CDR1 and CDR2 (germline): SEHNR, FQNEAQ (reference sequence). The whole variable domain, filled in from reference TRBV7-9 and TRBJ1-1, reads DTGVSQNPRHKITKRGQNVTFRCDPISEHNRLYWYRQTLGQGPEFLTYFQNEAQLEKSRLLSDRFSAERPKGSFSTLEIQRTEQGDSAMYLCASSHRGGGTEAFFGQGTRLTVV.

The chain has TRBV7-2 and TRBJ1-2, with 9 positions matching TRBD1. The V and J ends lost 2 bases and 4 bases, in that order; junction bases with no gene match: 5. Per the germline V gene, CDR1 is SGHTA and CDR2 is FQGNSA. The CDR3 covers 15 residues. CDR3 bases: TGTGCCAGCAGCTTATCCCGACAGGGGGTCTATGGCTACACCTTC. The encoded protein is CASSLSRQGVYGYTF.

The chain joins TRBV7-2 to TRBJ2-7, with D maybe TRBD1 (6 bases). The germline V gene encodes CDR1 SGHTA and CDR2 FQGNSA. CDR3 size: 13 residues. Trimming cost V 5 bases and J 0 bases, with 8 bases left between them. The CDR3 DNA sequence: TGTGCCAGCAGCGACAGGTTCTCCTACGAGCAGTACTTC. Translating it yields CASSDRFSYEQYF. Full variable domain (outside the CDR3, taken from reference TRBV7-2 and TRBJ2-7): GAGVSQSPSNKVTEKGKDVELRCDPISGHTALYWYRQSLGQGLEFLIYFQGNSAPDKSGLPSDRFSAERTGGSVSTLTIQRTQQEDSAVYLCASSDRFSYEQYFGPGTRLTVT.

In DNA form, the CDR3 reads TGCAGCGGGACGACTAGCGGGACGTCCACCGGGGAGCTGTTTTTT. This codes for CSGTTSGTSTGELFF. The chain combines TRBV29-1 with TRBJ2-2, with 11 bases fitting TRBD2. The CDR3 has 15 amino acids. J was trimmed by 4 bases and V by 7 bases; bases with no gene match: 8. CDR1 and CDR2 from the germline V gene are SQVTM and ANQGSEA.

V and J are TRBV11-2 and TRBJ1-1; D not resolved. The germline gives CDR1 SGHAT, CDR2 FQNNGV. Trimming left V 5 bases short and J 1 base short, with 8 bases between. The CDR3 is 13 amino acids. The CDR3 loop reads CASSTLPNTEAFF. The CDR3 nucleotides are TGTGCCAGCAGCACATTACCGAACACTGAAGCTTTCTTT.

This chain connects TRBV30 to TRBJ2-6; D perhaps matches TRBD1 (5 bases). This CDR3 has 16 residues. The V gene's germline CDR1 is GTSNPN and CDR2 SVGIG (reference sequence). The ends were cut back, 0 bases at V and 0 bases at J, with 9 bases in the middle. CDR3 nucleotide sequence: TGTGCCTGGAGTGTATCAGGGATCTCTGGGGCCAACGTCCTGACTTTC. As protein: CAWSVSGISGANVLTF.

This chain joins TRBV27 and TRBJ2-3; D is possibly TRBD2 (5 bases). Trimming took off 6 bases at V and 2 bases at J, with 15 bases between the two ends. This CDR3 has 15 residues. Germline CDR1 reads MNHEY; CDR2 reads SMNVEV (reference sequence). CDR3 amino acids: CASSPIGVVTDTQYF. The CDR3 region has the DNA TGTGCCAGCAGCCCTATCGGGGTCGTCACAGATACGCAGTATTTT.